These 17 T cell receptor beta chains came from one sample sequenced in a study of beta chain features in type 1 diabetes. As every portion of the isolated RNA was reverse transcribed, the sequencing read expressed TCRB transcripts. TCRdb keeps only in-frame clones here, not all; method: immunoSEQ multiplex PCR. Of around 450,000 clones listed, about an eighth are singletons. The specimen was naive CD4+ T cells from blood. Receptor source: a woman under 30 in good health.

The chain carries TRBV7-9 and TRBJ1-6, with D maybe TRBD1 (5 bases). The germline gives CDR1 SEHNR, CDR2 FQNEAQ (reference sequence). The CDR3 has 16 residues. Trimming shortened V by 1 base and J by 10 bases, and 17 bases separated the two germline ends. The CDR3 region has the DNA TGTGCCAGCAGCTTAGTAGGCGCCGGGACGAACTCACCCCTCCACTTT. Protein product: CASSLVGAGTNSPLHF. Combining the CDR3 with reference TRBV7-9 and TRBJ1-6 gives the whole variable domain DTGVSQNPRHKITKRGQNVTFRCDPISEHNRLYWYRQTLGQGPEFLTYFQNEAQLEKSRLLSDRFSAERPKGSFSTLEIQRTEQGDSAMYLCASSLVGAGTNSPLHFGNGTRLTVT.

The chain employs TRBV6-5 and TRBJ1-2, with TRBD1 as a possible D gene (6 bases). The CDR3 length is 13 residues. The V gene's germline CDR1 is MNHEY and CDR2 SVGAGI. The V gene lost 7 bases and the J gene lost 1 base, with 10 bases spanning the gap. The CDR3 DNA reads TGTGCCAGCAACAAGGGGGGTAACTATGGCTACACCTTC. Protein: CASNKGGNYGYTF.

This sequence joins TRBV11-1 and TRBJ2-7; possibly TRBD2 for D (6 bases). Trimming removed 2 bases from V and 6 bases from J, with 14 bases in between. Per the germline V gene, CDR1 is SGHAT and CDR2 is FQDESV (reference sequence). The CDR3 runs 14 residues. The CDR3 nucleotides read TGTGCCAGCAGCTTAACCCCTGCCGGGGGCGAGCAGTACTTC. This gives the protein CASSLTPAGGEQYF.

The chain is built from TRBV19 and TRBJ2-5, with 8 bases identical to TRBD1. The germline V gene has CDR1 LNHDA and CDR2 SQIVND (reference sequence). The CDR3 has 15 amino acids. Unmatched junction bases numbered 10, after V lost 6 bases and J lost 4 bases. As DNA, the CDR3 is TGTGCCAGTAGAGCCGACAGGGGAAGGCGAGAGACCCAGTACTTC. It yields the protein CASRADRGRRETQYF. Filled out from reference TRBV19 and TRBJ2-5, the complete variable domain reads DGGITQSPKYLFRKEGQNVTLSCEQNLNHDAMYWYRQDPGQGLRLIYYSQIVNDFQKGDIAEGYSVSREKKESFPLTVTSAQKNPTAFYLCASRADRGRRETQYFGPGTRLLVL.

The chain links TRBV25-1 to TRBJ2-3; no firm D call. Germline V CDR1 and CDR2: MGHDK, SYGVNS. V shed 0 bases and J shed 4 bases, with 5 bases lying between them. The CDR3 sequence is 13 residues long. The CDR3 DNA sequence: TGTGCCAGCAGTGAATACCACGCAGATACGCAGTATTTT. It specifies CASSEYHADTQYF.

This chain connects TRBV7-9 to TRBJ2-3; 10 nucleotides align to TRBD2. J gave up 3 bases and V 4 bases, and 4 bases lay outside the gene matches. The CDR3 length is 15 residues. From germline, CDR1 is SEHNR and CDR2 FQNEAQ (reference sequence). CDR3 sequence (DNA): TGTGCCAGCAGCTCCTGGACTAGCGGAACAGATACGCAGTATTTT. Translation: CASSSWTSGTDTQYF. Combining the CDR3 with reference TRBV7-9 and TRBJ2-3 gives the whole variable domain DTGVSQNPRHKITKRGQNVTFRCDPISEHNRLYWYRQTLGQGPEFLTYFQNEAQLEKSRLLSDRFSAERPKGSFSTLEIQRTEQGDSAMYLCASSSWTSGTDTQYFGPGTRLTVL.

This rearrangement joins TRBV5-1 to TRBJ2-5, with D possibly matching TRBD2 (6 bases). This CDR3 region has 15 residues. Trimming removed 1 base at V and 7 bases at J, with 17 bases between. CDR1 and CDR2 from the germline V gene are SGHRS and YFSETQ. The chain's CDR3 is CASSLSGVEGGTQYF. The DNA of the CDR3 is TGCGCCAGCAGCTTGAGTGGAGTGGAGGGCGGGACCCAGTACTTC.

This clone was counted between two and nine times. One junction end does not reproduce the germline sequence, and a read error may be involved. This sequence joins TRBV7-7 and TRBJ2-5; TRBD2 might be the D (6 bases). The CDR3 extends over 15 amino acids. The germline CDR1 and CDR2 sequences are SSHAT and FNYEAQ (reference sequence). DNA of the CDR3: TGTGCTAGCAGCTTATTGGGACTCGCCAAAGAGACCCAGTACTTC. Its protein is CASSLLGLAKETQYF.

CDR3 sequence reads: CATSRDRSTEAFF. DNA of the CDR3: TGTGCCACCAGCAGGGACCGGAGCACTGAAGCTTTCTTT. V and J are TRBV15 and TRBJ1-1, with D uncertain. The germline V gene encodes CDR1 LNHNV and CDR2 YYDKDF (reference sequence). Trimming removed 3 bases from V and 4 bases from J, with 9 bases in between. This CDR3 region has 13 residues.

This sequence joins TRBV9 and TRBJ2-6; no reliable D call. The V end lost 0 bases, the J end lost 13 bases, and 11 bases lay between the germline ends. The CDR3 is 13 residues long. The germline V gene has CDR1 SGDLS and CDR2 YYNGEE. The CDR3, as DNA: TGTGCCAGCAGCGTAGACCCCTTGCAGGTCCTGACTTTC. Its translation: CASSVDPLQVLTF.

This clone was observed at least ten times. J is TRBJ2-7 and V is TRBV7-9; 7 bases line up with TRBD2. From germline, CDR1 is SEHNR and CDR2 FQNEAQ (reference sequence). V was pared by 9 bases and J by 1 base, with 15 bases of the junction left unmatched. The CDR3 contains 16 residues. In DNA form, the CDR3 reads TGTGCCAGAACCCCCCGGGAGGAGCGGGTTTCCTACGAGCAGTACTTC. Encoded protein: CARTPREERVSYEQYF. The full variable domain, its missing parts supplied by reference TRBV7-9 and TRBJ2-7, is DTGVSQNPRHKITKRGQNVTFRCDPISEHNRLYWYRQTLGQGPEFLTYFQNEAQLEKSRLLSDRFSAERPKGSFSTLEIQRTEQGDSAMYLCARTPREERVSYEQYFGPGTRLTVT.

The chain employs TRBV2 and TRBJ2-5; possible D gene TRBD1, 5 bases. Per the germline V gene, CDR1 is SNHLY and CDR2 is FYNNEI. The CDR3 contains 13 residues. V lost 6 bases and J lost 4, with 12 bases in between. CDR3 sequence (DNA): TGTGCCAGCAGCCTCGACAGAGGAGAGACCCAGTACTTC. Amino acid sequence: CASSLDRGETQYF.

CDR3 sequence (DNA): TGTGCCAGCAGCTCACAGGGGTGGGCTTTCTTT. Translation: CASSSQGWAFF. The chain uses TRBV7-9 and TRBJ1-1, with TRBD1 matching over 7 bases. V lost 4 bases to trimming and J lost 11 bases; unmatched junction nucleotides: 4. This CDR3 comprises 11 residues. The V gene's germline CDR1 is SEHNR and CDR2 FQNEAQ (reference sequence).

This clone appeared a few times. This chain links TRBV30 with TRBJ2-7, with D perhaps assigned TRBD1 or TRBD2 (5 bases each). Germline-derived CDR1 and CDR2 are GTSNPN and SVGIG (reference sequence). The CDR3 is 12 amino acids. Between the trimmed V and J ends, which lost 3 bases and 6 bases, there was a span of 12 bases. The CDR3 is CAWRLRDLEQYF. The CDR3 DNA reads as TGTGCCTGGAGGCTAAGGGACCTCGAGCAGTACTTC.

The chain recombines TRBV5-4 with TRBJ1-6; the match to TRBD1 covers 7 bases. The V gene's germline CDR1 is SGHNT and CDR2 YYREEE (reference sequence). This CDR3 is 14 amino acids long. Germline trimming cut 3 bases from V and 9 bases from J; bases unmatched to any gene: 6. The CDR3 is CASSSDRAGSPLHF. The CDR3 coding sequence is TGTGCCAGCAGCTCAGACAGGGCCGGTTCACCCCTCCACTTT.

This clone was picked up a small number of times. The V call is TRBV9, the J call TRBJ2-3; D is possibly TRBD1 or TRBD2 (6 bases each). The V gene's germline CDR1 is SGDLS and CDR2 YYNGEE. V lost 6 bases, J lost 1 base, and 12 bases lay in between. This CDR3 comprises 14 residues. CDR3 nucleotides: TGTGCCAGCACCGGGGGCGGGGGCACAGATACGCAGTATTTT. Protein sequence: CASTGGGGTDTQYF.

This clone was counted between two and nine times. The chain uses TRBV5-6 and TRBJ2-1; D might be TRBD2 (6 bases). The CDR3 sequence is 17 residues long. Germline CDR1 and CDR2: SGHDT and YYEEEE. Trimming left V 1 base short and J 7 bases short, with 21 bases between. DNA of the CDR3: TGTGCCAGCAGCTTGACGCTCATGGCCCCGGAGGGGAATGAGCAGTTCTTC. It yields the protein CASSLTLMAPEGNEQFF. The variable domain in full, completed from reference TRBV5-6 and TRBJ2-1, reads DAGVTQSPTHLIKTRGQQVTLRCSPKSGHDTVSWYQQALGQGPQFIFQYYEEEERQRGNFPDRFSGHQFPNYSSELNVNALLLGDSALYLCASSLTLMAPEGNEQFFGPGTRLTVL.